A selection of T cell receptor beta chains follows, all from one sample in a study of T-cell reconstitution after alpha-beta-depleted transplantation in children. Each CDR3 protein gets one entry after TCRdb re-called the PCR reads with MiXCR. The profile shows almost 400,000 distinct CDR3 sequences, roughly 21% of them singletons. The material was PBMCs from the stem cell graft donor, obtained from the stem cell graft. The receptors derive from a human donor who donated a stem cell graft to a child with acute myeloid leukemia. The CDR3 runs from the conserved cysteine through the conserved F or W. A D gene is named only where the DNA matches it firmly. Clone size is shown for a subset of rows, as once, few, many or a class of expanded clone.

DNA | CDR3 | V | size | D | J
TGTGCCAGCTTTGTGGGGGAGACCCAGTACTTC | CASFVGETQYF | TRBV7-8 | . | . | TRBJ2-5
TGTGCCAGCAGTTGGGGGTTTGACGAGCAGTACTTC | CASSWGFDEQYF | TRBV12-3/TRBV12-4 | few | . | TRBJ2-7
TGCAGTGCTAGAGCCGTGTTCCCCTACGAGCAGTACTTC | CSARAVFPYEQYF | TRBV20-1 | many | . | TRBJ2-7
TGCAGTGCTAGAGATCTAGGACAGGAGTTCTTC | CSARDLGQEFF | TRBV20-1 | many | TRBD1 | TRBJ2-1
TGTGCCAGCAGCCTTGGATCTTTCATGAGCTACGAGCAGTACTTC | CASSLGSFMSYEQYF | TRBV5-5 | many | . | TRBJ2-7
TGTGCCACCAGCAGACGACTAGCGGGACTCGCAGATACGCAGTATTTT | CATSRRLAGLADTQYF | TRBV15 | . | TRBD2 | TRBJ2-3
TGTGCCACCAGCAGAGATTACGGGAGGCGGGGCACCGGGGAGCTGTTTTTT | CATSRDYGRRGTGELFF | TRBV15 | . | TRBD2 | TRBJ2-2
TGCGCCAGCAGTGCGGTAGGGGGCACCATCAATGAAAAACTGTTTTTT | CASSAVGGTINEKLFF | TRBV5-1 | . | TRBD1 | TRBJ1-4
TGTGCCAGCAGCCAAATAGGACAACGGAACACTGAAGCTTTCTTT | CASSQIGQRNTEAFF | TRBV4-2 | few | . | TRBJ1-1
TGTGCCAGCAGCTTGGTGCTAGCGGGAGTTTTGGATACGCAGTATTTT | CASSLVLAGVLDTQYF | TRBV5-6 | . | TRBD2 | TRBJ2-3
TGTGCCAGCTCACCAAGTCAGTCCAATCAGCCCCAGCATTTT | CASSPSQSNQPQHF | TRBV18 | . | . | TRBJ1-5
TGTGCCACCAGTGATACGACACCCTTCTCAGCGGGCAAAAACATTCAGTACTTC | CATSDTTPFSAGKNIQYF | TRBV24-1 | . | . | TRBJ2-4
TGTGCCATCAGTGAGGGGATTAGCGGGCCATCCTACAATGAGCAGTTCTTC | CAISEGISGPSYNEQFF | TRBV10-3 | few | TRBD2 | TRBJ2-1
TGCAGCGGACGATCCCGTGGGCTCCGGCAGTACTTC | CSGRSRGLRQYF | TRBV29-1 | . | . | TRBJ2-5
TGTGCCAGCAGGAAAGACAGGGGGCCCGCCTACGAGCAGTACTTC | CASRKDRGPAYEQYF | TRBV12-3/TRBV12-4 | few | TRBD1 | TRBJ2-7
TGCAGCGTTGCTAGCGGGAGAACCAATGAGCAGTTCTTC | CSVASGRTNEQFF | TRBV29-1 | many | TRBD2 | TRBJ2-1
TGCAGTGCTAGAGGGGAAAACTACAATGAGCAGTTCTTC | CSARGENYNEQFF | TRBV20-1 | few | . | TRBJ2-1
TGTGCCAGCAGTCGACAGGGGACGGCGGGAGGATTAGATGAGCAGTTCTTC | CASSRQGTAGGLDEQFF | TRBV7-2 | many | . | TRBJ2-1
TGTGCCAGCAGCTTAGCGGCAGGGTTATACAATGAGCAGTTCTTC | CASSLAAGLYNEQFF | TRBV7-2 | many | . | TRBJ2-1
TGCAGCGTTGAAGTGTCGGGCACAGATACGCAGTATTTT | CSVEVSGTDTQYF | TRBV29-1 | few | . | TRBJ2-3
TGTGCCAGCAAGCCTAGCGGGAACCTGAATGAGCAGTTCTTC | CASKPSGNLNEQFF | TRBV2 | . | TRBD2 | TRBJ2-1
TGCGCCAGCAGCTTTCAGACTAGCTTGACGGTCAATGAGCAGTTCTTC | CASSFQTSLTVNEQFF | TRBV5-1 | . | TRBD2 | TRBJ2-1
TGTGCCAGCAGCCTTTTGACAGTTGACTCCTACGAGCAGTACTTC | CASSLLTVDSYEQYF | TRBV28 | few | . | TRBJ2-7
TGTGCCAGCAGTGCCCTAGCGAGCTCCTACGAGCAGTACTTC | CASSALASSYEQYF | TRBV6-1 | many | . | TRBJ2-7
TGCGCCAGCAGCCAAAGAGGACTAGCGGGAGCCCAACAGTACTTC | CASSQRGLAGAQQYF | TRBV4-3 | . | TRBD2 | TRBJ2-7
TGTGCCATCAGTGGAGGACAGGGGGGCACCGGGGAGCTGTTTTTT | CAISGGQGGTGELFF | TRBV10-3 | . | TRBD1 | TRBJ2-2
TGCAGCGCCCAACCCCTAGCGGGCCACGGGGAGCTGTTTTTT | CSAQPLAGHGELFF | TRBV29-1 | . | TRBD2 | TRBJ2-2
TGTGCCAGCAGCCGACTAGCGGGAGGTTACGAGCAGTACTTC | CASSRLAGGYEQYF | TRBV12-3/TRBV12-4 | once | TRBD2 | TRBJ2-7
TGCGCCAGCAGCTTGGCGGGACAGGGGGCTTTGGCCAGCGAGCAGTACTTC | CASSLAGQGALASEQYF | TRBV5-1 | . | TRBD1 | TRBJ2-7
TGTGCCAGCAGCGTAGACGGGGGAGGGCCTTCAGATACGCAGTATTTT | CASSVDGGGPSDTQYF | TRBV9 | . | TRBD2 | TRBJ2-3
TGCAGCGTTGAAAGGGGGACAGGCTCCTACGAGCAGTACTTC | CSVERGTGSYEQYF | TRBV29-1 | many | TRBD1 | TRBJ2-7
TGCAGTGCTAGAGAATCGCGGGGCAGGGATGAGCAGTTCTTC | CSARESRGRDEQFF | TRBV20-1 | many | . | TRBJ2-1
TGTGCCACCAGCAGAGTCGCCAATAGCAATCAGCCCCAGCATTTT | CATSRVANSNQPQHF | TRBV15 | . | . | TRBJ1-5
TGTGCCAGCAGCTTTGTGGCGGGGACCGGGGAGCTGTTTTTT | CASSFVAGTGELFF | TRBV7-8 | few | . | TRBJ2-2
TGCGCCAGCAGCTCCCGGACTAGCGGGAGCACAGATACGCAGTATTTT | CASSSRTSGSTDTQYF | TRBV5-1 | . | TRBD2 | TRBJ2-3
TGTGCCAGCAGTAACATACCTGGAAACACCATATATTTT | CASSNIPGNTIYF | TRBV12-3/TRBV12-4 | . | . | TRBJ1-3
TGTGCCAGCAGTGAGCCCCCGCAGGCCTTGGGGACCGGGGAGCTGTTTTTT | CASSEPPQALGTGELFF | TRBV25-1 | . | . | TRBJ2-2
TGCAGCGTTGAAAGGGGGTTAGGAAATGAGCAGTTCTTC | CSVERGLGNEQFF | TRBV29-1 | few | . | TRBJ2-1
TGCGCCAGCAGCTTGGGAGCCAGCGTGAGCTCCTACGAGCAGTACTTC | CASSLGASVSSYEQYF | TRBV5-1 | . | . | TRBJ2-7
TGCAGTGCAGGCTTTAGCACAGATACGCAGTATTTT | CSAGFSTDTQYF | TRBV20-1 | few | . | TRBJ2-3
TGTGCCAGCAGTGGCCCGACGGACCAAGAGACCCAGTACTTC | CASSGPTDQETQYF | TRBV2 | . | . | TRBJ2-5
TGTGCCACCAGTGATCCGCACTCTACCTCCTACGAGCAGTACTTC | CATSDPHSTSYEQYF | TRBV24-1 | many | . | TRBJ2-7
TGCAGTGCTAGGTCGGGGCGGGAGAGGAATAATGAGCAGTTCTTC | CSARSGRERNNEQFF | TRBV20-1 | many | TRBD2 | TRBJ2-1
TGTGCCAGCAGCTTAGAAGTAGACACCGGGGAGCTGTTTTTT | CASSLEVDTGELFF | TRBV7-9 | many | . | TRBJ2-2
TGTGCCAGCAGCAAAGCAGTCGGGACTCATACCTACGAGCAGTACTTC | CASSKAVGTHTYEQYF | TRBV21-1 | few | . | TRBJ2-7
TGTGCCAGCAGCTTGGGGCGGGAGTTCTCCTACGAGCAGTACTTC | CASSLGREFSYEQYF | TRBV11-2 | few | TRBD2 | TRBJ2-7
TGTGCCAGCAGTCCGGCGGGACAACTCTCCTACGAGCAGTACTTC | CASSPAGQLSYEQYF | TRBV12-3/TRBV12-4 | few | . | TRBJ2-7
TGTGCCAGCAGCGGGGTGAGCACAGATACGCAGTATTTT | CASSGVSTDTQYF | TRBV7-9 | . | . | TRBJ2-3
TGTGCCAGCACCCGTTCGGGACTAAACACAGATACGCAGTATTTT | CASTRSGLNTDTQYF | TRBV28 | . | TRBD2 | TRBJ2-3
TGCAGCGTTGATATGCGAGGGGTGTTCGCAGATACGCAGTATTTT | CSVDMRGVFADTQYF | TRBV29-1 | . | . | TRBJ2-3
TGTGCCACCAGCAGAGATTCGGGACTAGCGGGACGCAAATTCTTC | CATSRDSGLAGRKFF | TRBV15 | few | TRBD2 | TRBJ2-1
TGTGCCAGCAGTGAGGGCCCGGTCGAGCAGTACTTC | CASSEGPVEQYF | TRBV12-3/TRBV12-4 | . | . | TRBJ2-7
TGTGCCAGCGGCTTGGGGACCGCGGGTGGTAACACAGATACGCAGTATTTT | CASGLGTAGGNTDTQYF | TRBV9 | few | . | TRBJ2-3
TGTGCCACCAGTGACTACGGGACAGGTGTCTACGAGCAGTACTTC | CATSDYGTGVYEQYF | TRBV24-1 | . | TRBD1 | TRBJ2-7
TGCGCCAGCAGCCAAGGTCTAGACGGCGAGACCCAGTACTTC | CASSQGLDGETQYF | TRBV4-1 | . | . | TRBJ2-5
TGCAGCGTTGTTCGGGGGGCGGGAAGCACAGATACGCAGTATTTT | CSVVRGAGSTDTQYF | TRBV29-1 | many | . | TRBJ2-3
TGTGCCAGCAGCTTGACTAGTCACAATGAGCAGTTCTTC | CASSLTSHNEQFF | TRBV7-2 | few | . | TRBJ2-1
TGTGCCAGCAGTTTGGGCGTCGGTCCCGACAATGAGCAGTTCTTC | CASSLGVGPDNEQFF | TRBV12-3/TRBV12-4 | . | . | TRBJ2-1
TGCAGTGCAATGGGACCACTGCTGGATGAGCAGTTCTTC | CSAMGPLLDEQFF | TRBV20-1 | many | . | TRBJ2-1